This paragraph covers one T cell receptor (beta chain) sequence. Every donor was a Caucasian adult from Nashville, Tennessee. Assay used: immunoSEQ multiplex PCR; TCRdb lists only in-frame clones, some missing. The sample consists of around 2.5 million clones, more than 85% of them appearing once. V was trimmed by 0 bases and J by 5 bases, leaving 13 bases between them. The length of the CDR3 is 15 residues. Germline-derived CDR1 and CDR2 are SGHVS and FQNEAQ. The sample originates from a study of shared clonotypes between healthy human individuals. The gene calls are TRBV7-8 and TRBJ2-5; perhaps TRBD2 as D (5 bases). Sequencing was performed on naive CD4+ T cells from PBMCs. Subset meaning: CD45RA+ positively selected. This clonotype originated in a man younger than 30 in good health. Some clones in this sample may be carry-over from other donors' samples. CDR3 amino acids: CASSLAERVGETQYF. Written as DNA, the CDR3 is TGTGCCAGCAGCTTAGCGGAGAGGGTGGGGGAGACCCAGTACTTC.